What follows are 16 T cell receptor beta chains derived from one specimen sequenced in a study of PD-L1 blockade in urothelial cancer. Time point reported: pretreatment peripheral blood. Using immunoSEQ multiplex PCR, the repertoire was profiled, and TCRdb retains in-frame clones only, with some absent. This table has approximately 39,000 clones, 70% to 90% appearing once. This material consisted of PBMCs, taken around atezolizumab (anti-PD-L1) treatment. The receptors come from a man at least 80 years old with urothelial cancer.

The CDR3 region has the DNA TGTGCCAGCAGTCGAACCCTAGCGGGCACCGGGGAGCTGTTTTTT. Amino acid sequence: CASSRTLAGTGELFF. This sequence joins TRBV6-1 and TRBJ2-2; TRBD2 aligns across 8 bases. CDR1 is MNHNS and CDR2 is SASEGT in the germline V gene. The CDR3 runs 15 residues. With V trimmed by 5 bases and J by 4 bases, 6 bases remained unmatched.

The rearrangement links TRBV6-5 to TRBJ2-7; 7 bases line up with TRBD1. The germline V gene has CDR1 MNHEY and CDR2 SVGAGI. The ends lost 4 bases at V and 2 bases at J; junction bases unmatched: 2. The CDR3 has 13 amino acids. CDR3 region: CASSFGTAYEQYF. In DNA, the CDR3 is TGTGCCAGCAGTTTTGGGACAGCCTACGAGCAGTACTTC.

This chain joins TRBV6-5 and TRBJ2-7; 7 nucleotides agree with TRBD2. Germline values: CDR1 MNHEY, CDR2 SVGAGI. Losses at the gene ends were 4 bases for V and 7 bases for J; bases not matched to a gene: 10. The CDR3 spans 14 residues. The CDR3 reads CASSSKRDSVEQYF. In DNA, the CDR3 is TGTGCCAGCAGTTCCAAGCGGGATTCGGTAGAGCAGTACTTC.

The chain links TRBV6-6 to TRBJ2-7, with D maybe TRBD1 (5 bases). CDR1 is MNHNY and CDR2 is SVGAGI in the germline V gene (reference sequence). The CDR3 runs 15 residues. Deletions cut 2 bases from V and 4 bases from J, with 15 bases between. CDR3 nucleotides: TGTGCCAGCAGTTACCCGAGTGGCAGGGTATACGAGCAGTACTTC. The encoded protein is CASSYPSGRVYEQYF.

This sequence joins TRBV27 and TRBJ2-3; 11 positions agree with TRBD1. V lost 8 bases to trimming and J lost 1 base; unmatched junction nucleotides: 8. CDR1 is MNHEY, CDR2 SMNVEV, per germline (reference sequence). The CDR3 totals 16 residues. For the CDR3, the DNA is TGTGCCAGCCGCGTCGGGACAGGGGGAGGCACAGATACGCAGTATTTT. Translated: CASRVGTGGGTDTQYF.

The J gene is TRBJ1-1, the V gene TRBV15; D perhaps matches TRBD1 (5 bases). The CDR3 totals 14 residues. Germline V gene lookup returns CDR1 LNHNV and CDR2 YYDKDF (reference sequence). Trimming took off 0 bases at V and 3 bases at J, with 8 bases between the two ends. The CDR3 loop is CATSREAGYTEAFF. The CDR3 DNA reads TGTGCCACCAGCAGAGAGGCAGGGTACACTGAAGCTTTCTTT.

The chain carries TRBV10-3 and TRBJ1-2; D ambiguous. The CDR3 runs 13 residues. Germline CDR1 and CDR2: ENHRY and SYGVKD. Between the trimmed V and J ends, which lost 0 bases and 8 bases, there was a span of 10 bases. CDR3 sequence reads: CAISESGGRGYTF. The DNA for the CDR3 is TGTGCCATCAGTGAGTCAGGAGGGAGAGGCTACACCTTC.

The chain recombines TRBV6-5 with TRBJ2-1; D ambiguous. The CDR3 runs to 14 residues. V was pared by 8 bases and J by 2 bases, with 13 bases between. Germline-derived CDR1 and CDR2 are MNHEY and SVGAGI. The DNA of the CDR3 is TGTGCCAGCTCCCACAGATTGCCCTACAATGAGCAGTTCTTC. It specifies CASSHRLPYNEQFF.

The V and J genes are TRBV12-5 and TRBJ2-3; TRBD2 aligns across 8 bases. Trimming at V came to 1 base and at J to 3 bases, leaving 24 bases not matched to a gene. CDR3 length: 22 residues. Germline values: CDR1 LGHNT, CDR2 FRNRAP. The CDR3 here is CASGLAPSGEREMGGWTDTQYF. CDR3 sequence (DNA): TGTGCTAGTGGTTTGGCCCCCTCGGGGGAGCGGGAGATGGGGGGGTGGACAGATACGCAGTATTTT.

The rearrangement joins TRBV2 to TRBJ1-1; possibly TRBD1 for D (5 bases). Germline values: CDR1 SNHLY, CDR2 FYNNEI. Trimming left V 5 bases short and J 1 base short, with 8 bases between. The CDR3 length is 13 residues. The DNA of the CDR3 is TGTGCCAGCAGTCAGGGCCCGAACACTGAAGCTTTCTTT. This translates into CASSQGPNTEAFF.

This chain joins TRBV10-1 and TRBJ2-1; D is possibly TRBD2 (6 bases). This CDR3 comprises 15 residues. The V end was cut by 4 bases, the J end by 4 bases, with 14 bases between. Per the germline V gene, CDR1 is WNHNN and CDR2 is SYGVQD (reference sequence). As DNA, the CDR3 is TGCGCCAGCAGTGCCGGGGGAGTGGGTTACAATGAGCAGTTCTTC. It translates to CASSAGGVGYNEQFF.

The chain has TRBV7-9 and TRBJ1-3; the match to TRBD1 covers 9 bases. V lost 2 bases to trimming and J lost 3 bases; unmatched junction nucleotides: 2. CDR3 size: 15 residues. Germline V CDR1 and CDR2: SEHNR, FQNEAQ (reference sequence). This chain's CDR3 is CASSLRTGVGNTIYF. The DNA for the CDR3 is TGTGCCAGCAGCTTACGGACAGGGGTTGGAAACACCATATATTTT.

This chain links TRBV7-2 with TRBJ2-5, with 13 bases fitting TRBD2. Unmatched junction bases numbered 2, after V lost 3 bases and J lost 4 bases. The CDR3 is 15 residues long. Germline assignment: CDR1 SGHTA and CDR2 FQGNSA. The CDR3 region is CASSLTSGRLETQYF. The CDR3 region has the DNA TGTGCCAGCAGCTTGACTAGCGGGAGGTTAGAGACCCAGTACTTC.

This clone ranks as large. This rearrangement joins TRBV30 to TRBJ2-4, with 8 bases fitting TRBD2. Germline trimming cut 0 bases from V and 5 bases from J; bases unmatched to any gene: 3. CDR1 and CDR2 from the germline V gene are GTSNPN and SVGIG (reference sequence). The length of the CDR3 is 14 residues. The CDR3 protein is CAWSVGAGENIQYF. CDR3 DNA sequence: TGTGCCTGGAGTGTGGGAGCGGGAGAAAACATTCAGTACTTC.

DNA for the CDR3: TGTGCCAGCAGCTCAGGAGGACTAGCGGGCTACGAGCAGTACTTC. It codes for CASSSGGLAGYEQYF. The chain links TRBV7-9 to TRBJ2-7; TRBD2 agrees at 11 bases. The germline gives CDR1 SEHNR, CDR2 FQNEAQ (reference sequence). There are 15 residues in the CDR3. Germline trimming cut 4 bases from V and 3 bases from J; bases unmatched to any gene: 5.

A few counts support this clone. The CDR3 is CASSPGAYHTDTQYF. The CDR3 DNA reads TGTGCCAGCTCACCAGGAGCCTACCACACAGATACGCAGTATTTT. This chain connects TRBV18 to TRBJ2-3; D unclear. CDR1 and CDR2 from the germline V gene are KGHSH and LQKENI. The CDR3 length is 15 residues. Trimming stripped 2 bases from V and 2 bases from J, with 11 bases between.